The 20 T cell receptor beta chains presented below share a single source sample, sequenced in a study of patients and donors after allogeneic stem cell transplantation (dated by TCRdb to about 2020). Library construction relied on RT-PCR. Sequencer: NextSeq 550. TCRdb ran its own pipeline on the public reads, namely fastp trimming at Q25 and MiXCR clone calling, and kept in-frame beta chains. Every distinct CDR3 protein forms one entry, paired with its most common genes and DNA. Present in this sample are roughly 880,000 distinct CDR3 sequences, roughly 18% of which were seen just once. Of the sample, 5% to 6.5% falls within the top ten clones. The sequencing sample was made of blood, either unsorted or a sorted T cell fraction (not recorded which). The receptors originated from a human donor who was either an allogeneic HSCT recipient or a stem cell or donor lymphocyte infusion donor (not recorded which). It is not recorded whose cells these are; they may come from a transplant donor.

The chain couples TRBV6-2 or TRBV6-3 to TRBJ2-3; no clear D. CDR1 MNHEY and CDR2 SVGEGT come from the germline V gene. Trimming shortened V by 8 bases and J by 0 bases, and 9 bases separated the two germline ends. This CDR3 contains 13 residues. The DNA of the CDR3 is TGTGCCAGCCGGCGGATAAGCACAGATACGCAGTATTTT. This codes for CASRRISTDTQYF.

This clonotype showed up just a few times. CDR3 nucleotide sequence: TGTGCCAGCAGCGCGACGGGGCTTTTCACAGATACGCAGTATTTT. Protein: CASSATGLFTDTQYF. The V gene is TRBV7-6, the J gene TRBJ2-3; either TRBD1 or TRBD2 may fit D (5 bases each). Per the germline V gene, CDR1 is SGHVS and CDR2 is FNYEAQ. The V and J ends lost 5 bases and 2 bases respectively, with 14 bases between them. CDR3 size: 15 residues.

The CDR3 loop reads CASSDRGVTDTQYF. CDR3 DNA sequence: TGTGCCAGCAGTGACAGGGGTGTCACAGATACGCAGTATTTT. The V call is TRBV2, the J call TRBJ2-3; possibly TRBD1 for D (6 bases). Germline values: CDR1 SNHLY, CDR2 FYNNEI. The CDR3 runs to 14 residues. The V gene lost 3 bases and the J gene lost 2 bases, with 9 bases spanning the gap.

This chain uses TRBV2 with TRBJ2-6; no reliable D call. V lost 1 base and J lost 0, with 4 bases in between. The CDR3 extends over 15 amino acids. From germline, CDR1 is SNHLY and CDR2 FYNNEI. The CDR3 DNA is TGTGCCAGCAGTGAAGGAGTCTCTGGGGCCAACGTCCTGACTTTC. It encodes CASSEGVSGANVLTF.

This clonotype was counted a few times. The CDR3 DNA sequence: TGTGCCAGCAGCCAAGTAAAGGGCAAGAGATACAATGAGCAGTTCTTC. Encoded protein: CASSQVKGKRYNEQFF. The V call is TRBV14, the J call TRBJ2-1, with D hard to call. With 1 base removed from V and 4 bases from J, the gap between germline ends came to 14 bases. Germline loops: CDR1 SGHDN, CDR2 FVKESK. The CDR3 is 16 amino acids.

The V gene is TRBV11-3, the J gene TRBJ2-5; 11 bases are shared with TRBD2. With 1 base clipped from V and 2 bases from J, the junction kept 6 bases outside the gene matches. The germline CDR1 and CDR2 sequences are SGHNT and YENEEA. The CDR3 sequence is 17 residues long. CDR3 loop: CASSLGLAGPWQETQYF. The CDR3 DNA is TGTGCCAGCAGCTTAGGACTAGCGGGACCGTGGCAAGAGACCCAGTACTTC.

The gene calls are TRBV2 and TRBJ2-2; D gene uncertain. Germline CDR1 is SNHLY and CDR2 is FYNNEI. The V end lost 2 bases, the J end lost 0 bases, and 7 bases lay between the germline ends. The CDR3 covers 15 residues. The CDR3 DNA is TGTGCCAGCAGTGAATTTAGTACGAACACCGGGGAGCTGTTTTTT. Encoded protein: CASSEFSTNTGELFF. The full variable domain, its missing parts supplied by reference TRBV2 and TRBJ2-2, is EPEVTQTPSHQVTQMGQEVILRCVPISNHLYFYWYRQILGQKVEFLVSFYNNEISEKSEIFDDQFSVERPDGSNFTLKIRSTKLEDSAMYFCASSEFSTNTGELFFGEGSRLTVL.

V gene TRBV24-1 combines with J gene TRBJ1-2, with D perhaps TRBD1 (5 bases). V was shortened by 7 bases and J by 5 bases, with 10 bases between the two germline ends. The CDR3 runs 12 residues. CDR1 is KGHDR, CDR2 SFDVKD, per germline. CDR3 sequence reads: CATSGRTYGYTF. The CDR3, as DNA: TGTGCCACCAGCGGGCGGACATATGGCTACACCTTC.

This rearrangement joins TRBV12-3 or TRBV12-4 to TRBJ1-1; possible D gene TRBD1, 5 bases. There are 12 residues in the CDR3. V lost 3 bases to trimming and J lost 5 bases, with 7 bases between them. CDR3 bases: TGTGCCAGCAGTTTGGGGCAGACTGAAGCTTTCTTT. The encoded protein is CASSLGQTEAFF.

DNA of the CDR3: TGTGCCAGCAATATTGCGGGGGCCCGCGGGGATACGCAGTATTTT. Translating gives CASNIAGARGDTQYF. This chain uses TRBV6-2 or TRBV6-3 with TRBJ2-3, with TRBD2 as a possible D gene (7 bases). The CDR3 is 15 residues long. The V end was cut by 7 bases, the J end by 6 bases, with 20 bases between. Germline lookup yields CDR1 MNHEY and CDR2 SVGEGT.

This chain uses TRBV20-1 with TRBJ2-7, with 10 bases fitting TRBD2. CDR1 is DFQATT, CDR2 SNEGSKA, per germline (reference sequence). Trimming cost V 3 bases and J 5 bases; bases outside gene matches: 10. This CDR3 has 15 residues. CDR3 sequence (DNA): TGCAGTGCTAGCGTTAGCGGGGGGATACGGAACGAGCAGTACTTC. Its translation: CSASVSGGIRNEQYF.

This clonotype was observed at least ten times. The chain has TRBV7-2 and TRBJ2-4; D is ambiguous. CDR3 length equals 14 residues. CDR1 is SGHTA and CDR2 is FQGNSA in the germline V gene. V lost 5 bases to trimming and J lost 0 bases, with 8 bases between them. The chain's CDR3 is CASSLSLAKNIQYF. CDR3 DNA: TGTGCCAGCAGCCTTTCCCTAGCCAAAAACATTCAGTACTTC.

This clonotype was detected ten times or more. The V gene is TRBV12-3 or TRBV12-4, the J gene TRBJ2-2; D possibly corresponds to TRBD1 (6 bases). Between the trimmed V and J ends, which lost 6 bases and 3 bases, there was a span of 14 bases. The CDR3 consists of 15 residues. The CDR3 loop is CASRFTGHHTGELFF. The CDR3 DNA is TGTGCCAGCAGGTTCACGGGACATCACACCGGGGAGCTGTTTTTT.

The J gene is TRBJ1-2, the V gene TRBV6-2 or TRBV6-3; D is unclear. CDR1 and CDR2 (germline): MNHEY, SVGEGT. Trimming stripped 7 bases from V and 2 bases from J, with 14 bases between. CDR3 length: 14 amino acids. The CDR3 DNA reads as TGTGCCAGCAACCAACTCCGGGCGAACTATGGCTACACCTTC. It is translated as CASNQLRANYGYTF.

The CDR3 sequence: CAWNRDSGTEAFF. The CDR3 region has the DNA TGTGCCTGGAACCGGGACAGTGGGACTGAAGCTTTCTTT. V usage is TRBV30 and J usage is TRBJ1-1; 7 bases are shared with TRBD1. V was pared by 4 bases and J by 5 bases, with 7 bases of the junction left unmatched. The germline CDR1 and CDR2 sequences are GTSNPN and SVGIG (reference sequence). CDR3 length: 13 amino acids.

V is TRBV20-1 and J is TRBJ1-1, with D possibly matching TRBD1 (6 bases). The germline V and J ends were trimmed by 0 bases and 1 base, with 12 bases remaining between them. Germline V gives CDR1 DFQATT, CDR2 SNEGSKA (reference sequence). The CDR3 is made up of 15 amino acids. The CDR3 DNA is TGCAGTGCTAGAGATTACAGGGTGAAGAACACTGAAGCTTTCTTT. Translating it yields CSARDYRVKNTEAFF.

This clonotype was picked up a small number of times. The chain employs TRBV12-3 or TRBV12-4 and TRBJ2-7; 9 bases are a match to TRBD1. The CDR3 is made up of 15 amino acids. Trimming cost V 4 bases and J 3 bases; bases outside gene matches: 7. The CDR3 DNA follows: TGTGCCAGCAGTTCGCGGACAGGGGCCCTCTACGAGCAGTACTTC. Its translation is CASSSRTGALYEQYF.

This clonotype was observed a few times. The gene calls are TRBV3-1 and TRBJ2-3; 7 bases line up with TRBD2. The CDR3 runs to 15 residues. Germline trimming cut 0 bases from V and 4 bases from J; bases unmatched to any gene: 4. Germline-derived CDR1 and CDR2 are LGHDT and YNNKEL (reference sequence). The CDR3, as DNA: TGTGCCAGCAGCCAAGAGTCACTAGCGTCAGATACGCAGTATTTT. Its protein is CASSQESLASDTQYF.

This clonotype was observed a handful of times. This chain links TRBV27 with TRBJ1-2; the D gene is possibly TRBD1 (5 bases). Germline CDR1 and CDR2: MNHEY and SMNVEV (reference sequence). Trimming took 2 bases from V and 4 from J, leaving 14 bases between them. The CDR3 runs to 15 residues. Here the CDR3 DNA reads TGTGCCAGCAGTTTAGTTGGCAGGGCTGGCTATGGCTACACCTTC. Protein product: CASSLVGRAGYGYTF.

This clonotype was counted between two and nine times. The chain joins TRBV5-1 to TRBJ2-7; no reliable D call. Trimming removed 0 bases from V and 5 bases from J, with 12 bases in between. There are 14 residues in the CDR3. Germline CDR1 reads SGHRS; CDR2 reads YFSETQ. The CDR3 DNA reads TGCGCCAGCAGCTTGGGAGGACCCCATGACGAGCAGTACTTC. The encoded protein is CASSLGGPHDEQYF.